This TCR beta chain was documented in a study of Ad26.COV2.S vaccination and SARS-CoV-2 variants (dated by TCRdb to the early 2020s). In the study overall: Vaccine-arm donors came from COV1001, a multicentre, randomized, double-blind, placebo-controlled phase I-IIa trial of Ad26.COV2.S in healthy adults. Ad26.COV2.S was administered intramuscularly at 5 x 10^10 or 1 x 10^11 viral particles, either as a single shot or as two shots given 56 days apart. TCRbeta repertoire sequencing was used to assess the specificity and breadth of SARS-CoV-2-reactive T cell receptors after Ad26.COV2.S vaccination. The TCR-sequenced set comprised about 30 samples: around 20 Ad26.COV2.S vaccine recipients, 5 placebo recipients and 8 SARS-CoV-2 convalescent individuals. Trial participants were randomized into five groups of five: low-dose or high-dose Ad26.COV2.S given once or twice, or placebo on both occasions. Investigators did not know the trial group allocation while performing experiments and assessing outcomes.

The immunoSEQ Assay was used to sequence TCRbeta CDR3 regions. After extraction, genomic DNA underwent amplification by bias-controlled multiplex PCR, followed by high-throughput sequencing. In the source study's methods: To quantify the absolute abundance of every unique TCRbeta CDR3 region, sequences were collapsed and filtered. T cell fraction was estimated by normalizing TCRbeta template counts to usable DNA, which was measured by amplifying reference genes present in all nucleated cells. Repertoire TCRs were annotated as SARS-CoV-2-specific when V gene, CDR3 amino acid sequence and J gene were exactly matched to a known reactive TCR set. The reference SARS-CoV-2 TCR set was obtained from MIRA and was filtered for enrichment in COVID-19-positive ImmuneCODE repertoires, whereby public or cross-reactive TCRs were removed. Based on the MIRA antigens, annotated TCRs were further analysed at the level of specific ORF or position within ORF. Breadth was defined as annotated unique rearrangements over total unique productive rearrangements; depth was the summed frequency of those rearrangements. Two-sided Wilcoxon rank-sum tests were applied when comparing TCR breadth between groups. TCRdb mirrors the immuneACCESS table, restricted to in-frame sequences. Some clones are absent from its copies; in checked studies, under half trace to an unresolved V gene, and the reason for the others is unknown. V, J and clone size were drawn from that table, and D and trimming were deduced from the DNA. The sample contains around 310,000 clones, almost 90% of them found a single time. The ten largest account for 4.5% to 5.5% of the sample.

On the study overall, not on this receptor specifically: Compared with placebo recipients, Ad26.COV2.S recipients showed higher spike-specific TCR breadth (P = 0.0014). Vaccine and placebo recipients had similar non-spike TCR breadth, a finding consistent with the vaccine containing only spike. Comparing responses between vaccine doses or regimens was not something the study was powered to do. According to the authors, total T cell responses may have been underestimated by the TCR breadth and depth analyses. After vaccination, substantial breadth of spike-specific CD8+ and CD4+ T cell responses was reported.

The CDR3, from cysteine to phenylalanine, totals 15 residues. Only the CDR3 portion is preserved as DNA: 45 bases, with reading frame beginning at the first base. Sequences SGHKS (CDR1) and YYEKEE (CDR2) are obtained from the germline V gene (reference sequence). The V and J ends are trimmed by 0 bases and 0 bases, leaving 9 bases between them. Notes on this clone: Its binding antigen is unknown. The record has no base qualities; no much larger clone is one base away.

The treatment or condition label, read with the paper, signifies: around 19 received Ad26.COV2.S at low or high dose, single or two shots; 5 received placebo; per-sample allocation not given. For vaccine and placebo recipients, the sequenced repertoires came from samples collected on day 63 after the first injection. Between 29 July and 7 August 2020, Cohort 1b enrolled 20 to 30 adults aged 18-55 years at one site in Boston, USA. Ad26.COV2.S consisted of a replication-incompetent adenovirus type 26 vector by which a prefusion-stabilized SARS-CoV-2 spike protein from the original Wuhan strain was expressed.

Sample: peripheral blood, taken in a trial of Ad26.COV2.S vaccine versus placebo. This TCR derives from a person between 18 and 60 years old who received the Ad26.COV2.S COVID-19 vaccine or a placebo. The V and J genes are TRBV5-5 and TRBJ1-1; too little of a D gene remains to name it. The CDR3 region reads CASSLGVQLNTEAFF. The nucleotides read TGTGCCAGCAGCTTGGGTGTTCAACTGAACACTGAAGCTTTCTTT.